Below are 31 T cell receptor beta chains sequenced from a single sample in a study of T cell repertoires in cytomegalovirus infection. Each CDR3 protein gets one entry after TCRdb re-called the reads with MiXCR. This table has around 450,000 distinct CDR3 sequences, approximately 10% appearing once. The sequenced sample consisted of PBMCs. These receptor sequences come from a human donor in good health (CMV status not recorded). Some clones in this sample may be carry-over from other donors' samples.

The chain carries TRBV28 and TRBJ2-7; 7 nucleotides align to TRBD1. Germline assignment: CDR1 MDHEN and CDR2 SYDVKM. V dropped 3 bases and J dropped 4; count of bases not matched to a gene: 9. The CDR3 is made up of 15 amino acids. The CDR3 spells CASSLIAGGEYEQYF. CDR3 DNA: TGTGCCAGCAGTTTGATCGCAGGGGGAGAATACGAGCAGTACTTC. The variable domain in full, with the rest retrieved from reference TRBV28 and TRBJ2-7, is DVKVTQSSRYLVKRTGEKVFLECVQDMDHENMFWYRQDPGLGLRLIYFSYDVKMKEKGDIPEGYSVSREKKERFSLILESASTNQTSMYLCASSLIAGGEYEQYFGPGTRLTVT.

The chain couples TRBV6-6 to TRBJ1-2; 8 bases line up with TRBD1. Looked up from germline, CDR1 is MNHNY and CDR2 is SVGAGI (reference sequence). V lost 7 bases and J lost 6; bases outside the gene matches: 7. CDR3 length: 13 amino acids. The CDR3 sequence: CASILQGANGYTF. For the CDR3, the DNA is TGTGCCAGCATCTTGCAGGGGGCTAATGGCTACACCTTC.

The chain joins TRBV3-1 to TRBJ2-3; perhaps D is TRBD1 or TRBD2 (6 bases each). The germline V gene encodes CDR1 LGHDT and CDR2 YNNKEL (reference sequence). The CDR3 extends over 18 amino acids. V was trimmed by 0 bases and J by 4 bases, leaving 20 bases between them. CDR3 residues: CASSQDLAGTGGPDTQYF. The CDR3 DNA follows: TGTGCCAGCAGCCAAGATCTCGCCGGGACCGGGGGCCCAGATACGCAGTATTTT.

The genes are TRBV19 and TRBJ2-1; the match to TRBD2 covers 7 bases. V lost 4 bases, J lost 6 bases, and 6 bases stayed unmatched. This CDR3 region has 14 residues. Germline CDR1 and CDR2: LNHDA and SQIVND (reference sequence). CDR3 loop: CASSRSGISNEQFF. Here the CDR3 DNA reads TGTGCCAGTAGTAGGAGCGGGATAAGCAATGAGCAGTTCTTC. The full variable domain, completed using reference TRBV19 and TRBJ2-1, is DGGITQSPKYLFRKEGQNVTLSCEQNLNHDAMYWYRQDPGQGLRLIYYSQIVNDFQKGDIAEGYSVSREKKESFPLTVTSAQKNPTAFYLCASSRSGISNEQFFGPGTRLTVL.

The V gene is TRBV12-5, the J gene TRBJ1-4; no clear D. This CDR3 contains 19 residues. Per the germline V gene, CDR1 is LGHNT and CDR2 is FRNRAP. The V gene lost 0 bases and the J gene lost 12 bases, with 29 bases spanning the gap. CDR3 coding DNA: TGTGCTAGTGGTTTGGTAACGCCCCCCCGTTTTGGGATGCGTGGGGAACTGTTTTTT. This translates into CASGLVTPPRFGMRGELFF.

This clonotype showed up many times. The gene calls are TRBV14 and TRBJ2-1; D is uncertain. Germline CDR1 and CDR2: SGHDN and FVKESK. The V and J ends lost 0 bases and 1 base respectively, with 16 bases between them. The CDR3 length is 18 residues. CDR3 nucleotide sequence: TGTGCCAGCAGCCAAGAGCAATGGCAGGAACCTTCCTACAATGAGCAGTTCTTC. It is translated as CASSQEQWQEPSYNEQFF. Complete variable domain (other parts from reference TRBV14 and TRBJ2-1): EAGVTQFPSHSVIEKGQTVTLRCDPISGHDNLYWYRRVMGKEIKFLLHFVKESKQDESGMPNNRFLAERTGGTYSTLKVQPAELEDSGVYFCASSQEQWQEPSYNEQFFGPGTRLTVL.

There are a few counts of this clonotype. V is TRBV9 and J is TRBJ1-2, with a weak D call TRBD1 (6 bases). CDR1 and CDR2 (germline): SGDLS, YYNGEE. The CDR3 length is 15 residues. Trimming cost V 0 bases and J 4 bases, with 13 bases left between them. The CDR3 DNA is TGTGCCAGCAGCGTAGGCCCCGGGACACTCTATGGCTACACCTTC. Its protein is CASSVGPGTLYGYTF.

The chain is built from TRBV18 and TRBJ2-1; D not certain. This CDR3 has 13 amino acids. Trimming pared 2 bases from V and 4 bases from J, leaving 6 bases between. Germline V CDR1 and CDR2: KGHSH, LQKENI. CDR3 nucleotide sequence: TGTGCCAGCTCACCAACAGCATACAATGAGCAGTTCTTC. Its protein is CASSPTAYNEQFF.

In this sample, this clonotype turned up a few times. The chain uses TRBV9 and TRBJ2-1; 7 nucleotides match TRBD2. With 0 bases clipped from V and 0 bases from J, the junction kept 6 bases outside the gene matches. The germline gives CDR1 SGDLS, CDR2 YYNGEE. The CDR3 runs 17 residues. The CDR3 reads CASSVGLAHSSYNEQFF. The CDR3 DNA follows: TGTGCCAGCAGCGTAGGACTAGCTCATAGCTCCTACAATGAGCAGTTCTTC.

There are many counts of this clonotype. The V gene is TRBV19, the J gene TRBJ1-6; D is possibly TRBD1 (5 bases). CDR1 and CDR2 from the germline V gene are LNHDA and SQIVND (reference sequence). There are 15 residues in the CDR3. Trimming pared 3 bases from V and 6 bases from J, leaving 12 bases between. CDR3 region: CASSIEDRTNSPLHF. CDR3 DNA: TGTGCCAGTAGTATCGAAGACAGAACTAATTCACCCCTCCACTTT.

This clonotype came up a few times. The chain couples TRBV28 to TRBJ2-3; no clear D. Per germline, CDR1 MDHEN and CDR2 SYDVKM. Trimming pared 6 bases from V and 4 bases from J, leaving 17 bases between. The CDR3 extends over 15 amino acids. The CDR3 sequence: CASSGRRHGSDTQYF. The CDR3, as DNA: TGTGCCAGCAGCGGCCGCCGACATGGGTCAGATACGCAGTATTTT.

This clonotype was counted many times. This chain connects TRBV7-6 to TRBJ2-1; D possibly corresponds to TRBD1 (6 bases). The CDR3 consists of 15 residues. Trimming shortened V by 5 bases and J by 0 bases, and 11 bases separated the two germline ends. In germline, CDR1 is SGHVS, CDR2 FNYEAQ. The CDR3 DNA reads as TGTGCCAGCAGCGCCGGACAGAGCTCCTACAATGAGCAGTTCTTC. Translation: CASSAGQSSYNEQFF.

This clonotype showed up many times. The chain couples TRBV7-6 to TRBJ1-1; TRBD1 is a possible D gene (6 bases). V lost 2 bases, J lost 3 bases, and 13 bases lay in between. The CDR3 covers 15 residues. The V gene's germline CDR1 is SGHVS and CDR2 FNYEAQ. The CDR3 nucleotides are TGTGCCAGCAGCTTATCCCCAGGGGTATACACTGAAGCTTTCTTT. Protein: CASSLSPGVYTEAFF. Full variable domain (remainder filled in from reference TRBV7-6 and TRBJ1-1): GAGVSQSPRYKVTKRGQDVALRCDPISGHVSLYWYRQALGQGPEFLTYFNYEAQQDKSGLPNDRFSAERPEGSISTLTIQRTEQRDSAMYRCASSLSPGVYTEAFFGQGTRLTVV.

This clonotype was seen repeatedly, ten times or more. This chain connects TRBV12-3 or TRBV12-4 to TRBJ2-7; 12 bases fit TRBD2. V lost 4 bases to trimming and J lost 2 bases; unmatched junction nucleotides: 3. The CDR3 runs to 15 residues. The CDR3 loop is CASSSLAGGTYEQYF. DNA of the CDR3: TGTGCCAGCAGTTCCCTAGCGGGGGGGACCTACGAGCAGTACTTC.

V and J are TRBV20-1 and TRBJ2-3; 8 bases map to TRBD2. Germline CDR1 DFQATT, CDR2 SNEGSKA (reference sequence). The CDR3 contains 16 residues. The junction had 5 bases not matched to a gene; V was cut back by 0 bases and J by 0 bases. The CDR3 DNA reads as TGCAGTGCTAGAGAGCCCCGGGGGGGGAGCACAGATACGCAGTATTTT. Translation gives CSAREPRGGSTDTQYF.

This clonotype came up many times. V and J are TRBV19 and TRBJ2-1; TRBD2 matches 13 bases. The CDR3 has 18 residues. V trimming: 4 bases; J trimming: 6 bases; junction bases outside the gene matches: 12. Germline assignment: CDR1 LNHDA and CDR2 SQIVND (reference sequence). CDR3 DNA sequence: TGTGCCAGTAGTAGGGGACTAGCGGGAAGGCCAGGGGGCAATGAGCAGTTCTTC. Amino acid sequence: CASSRGLAGRPGGNEQFF.

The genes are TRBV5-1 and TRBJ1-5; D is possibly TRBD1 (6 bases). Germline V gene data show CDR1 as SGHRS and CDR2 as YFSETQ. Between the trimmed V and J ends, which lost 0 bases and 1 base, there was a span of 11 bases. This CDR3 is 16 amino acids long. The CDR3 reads CASSLAEGGSNQPQHF. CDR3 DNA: TGCGCCAGCAGCTTGGCGGAAGGGGGAAGCAATCAGCCCCAGCATTTT.

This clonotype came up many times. In DNA, the CDR3 is TGTGCCAGCAGTGAAGGACTAGCGAGCTCCTACGAGCAGTACTTC. It translates to CASSEGLASSYEQYF. The chain links TRBV6-1 to TRBJ2-7; TRBD2 aligns across 8 bases. The CDR3 contains 15 residues. Unmatched junction bases numbered 2, after V lost 1 base and J lost 0 bases. Germline V CDR1 and CDR2: MNHNS, SASEGT.

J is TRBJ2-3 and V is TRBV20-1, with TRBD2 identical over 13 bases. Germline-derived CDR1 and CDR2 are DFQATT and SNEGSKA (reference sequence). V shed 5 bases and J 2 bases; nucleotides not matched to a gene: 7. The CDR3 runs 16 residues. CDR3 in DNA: TGCAGTGCTTATATGGGACTAGCGGGGTTCACAGATACGCAGTATTTT. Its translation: CSAYMGLAGFTDTQYF.

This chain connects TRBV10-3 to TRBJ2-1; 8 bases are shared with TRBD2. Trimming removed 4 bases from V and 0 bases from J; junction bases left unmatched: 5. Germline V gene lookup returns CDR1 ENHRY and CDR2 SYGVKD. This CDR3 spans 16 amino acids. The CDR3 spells CAISALAGGSYNEQFF. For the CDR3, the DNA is TGTGCCATCAGTGCCCTAGCGGGTGGCTCCTACAATGAGCAGTTCTTC.

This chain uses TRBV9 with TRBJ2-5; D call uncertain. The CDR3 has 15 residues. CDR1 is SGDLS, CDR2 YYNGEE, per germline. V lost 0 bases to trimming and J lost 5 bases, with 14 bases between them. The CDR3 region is CASSVADFEVETQYF. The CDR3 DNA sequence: TGTGCCAGCAGCGTAGCTGACTTCGAGGTGGAGACCCAGTACTTC.

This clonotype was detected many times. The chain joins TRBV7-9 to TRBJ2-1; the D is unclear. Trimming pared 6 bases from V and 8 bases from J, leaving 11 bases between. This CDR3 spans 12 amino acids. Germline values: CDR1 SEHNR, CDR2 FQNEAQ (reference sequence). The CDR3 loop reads CASRSAQDEQFF. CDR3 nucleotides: TGTGCCAGCAGATCGGCCCAAGATGAGCAGTTCTTC.

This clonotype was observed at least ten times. The CDR3 DNA is TGTGCCAGCAGCCTTAGCGGGACGAACACCGGGGAGCTGTTTTTT. This translates into CASSLSGTNTGELFF. The V gene is TRBV7-8, the J gene TRBJ2-2; TRBD2 matches at 8 bases. CDR3 length equals 15 residues. Germline V gene sequence: CDR1 SGHVS, CDR2 FQNEAQ. Germline trimming cut 5 bases from V and 0 bases from J; bases unmatched to any gene: 2. Full variable domain (missing parts from reference TRBV7-8 and TRBJ2-2): GAGVSQSPRYKVAKRGQDVALRCDPISGHVSLFWYQQALGQGPEFLTYFQNEAQLDKSGLPSDRFFAERPEGSVSTLKIQRTQQEDSAVYLCASSLSGTNTGELFFGEGSRLTVL.

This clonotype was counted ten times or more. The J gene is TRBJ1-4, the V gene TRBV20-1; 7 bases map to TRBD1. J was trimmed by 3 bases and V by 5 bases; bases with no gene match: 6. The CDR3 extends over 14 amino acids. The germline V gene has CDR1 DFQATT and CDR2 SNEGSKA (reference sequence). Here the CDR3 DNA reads TGCAGTGCTTCCAGGGGGAGCGCTAATGAAAAACTGTTTTTT. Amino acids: CSASRGSANEKLFF.

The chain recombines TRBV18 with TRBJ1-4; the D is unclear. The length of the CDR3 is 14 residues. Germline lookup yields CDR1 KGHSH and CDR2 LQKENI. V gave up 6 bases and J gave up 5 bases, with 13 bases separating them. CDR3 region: CASSHGRFNEKLFF. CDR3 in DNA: TGTGCCAGCTCCCACGGGAGGTTCAATGAAAAACTGTTTTTT.

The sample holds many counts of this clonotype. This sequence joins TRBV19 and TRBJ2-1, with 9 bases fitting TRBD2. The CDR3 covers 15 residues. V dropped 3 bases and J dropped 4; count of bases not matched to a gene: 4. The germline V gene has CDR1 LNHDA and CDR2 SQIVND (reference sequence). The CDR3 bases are TGTGCCAGTAGTATCGAAGCGGGAGGTTACAATGAGCAGTTCTTC. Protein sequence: CASSIEAGGYNEQFF. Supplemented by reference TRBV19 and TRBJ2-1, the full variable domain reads DGGITQSPKYLFRKEGQNVTLSCEQNLNHDAMYWYRQDPGQGLRLIYYSQIVNDFQKGDIAEGYSVSREKKESFPLTVTSAQKNPTAFYLCASSIEAGGYNEQFFGPGTRLTVL.

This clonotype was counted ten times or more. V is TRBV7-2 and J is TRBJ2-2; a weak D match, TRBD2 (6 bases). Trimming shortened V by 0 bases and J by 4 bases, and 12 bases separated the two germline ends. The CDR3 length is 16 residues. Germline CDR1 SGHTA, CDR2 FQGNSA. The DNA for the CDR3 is TGTGCCAGCAGCTTAGCGCAGGAGACTAGCACCGGGGAGCTGTTTTTT. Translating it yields CASSLAQETSTGELFF.

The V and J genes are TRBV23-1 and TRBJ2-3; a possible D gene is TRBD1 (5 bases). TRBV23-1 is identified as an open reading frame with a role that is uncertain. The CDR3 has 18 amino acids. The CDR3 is CRFSAVKSGQGTTDTQYF. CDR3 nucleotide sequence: TGCAGGTTTTCAGCAGTCAAATCAGGGCAGGGTACCACAGATACGCAGTATTTT.

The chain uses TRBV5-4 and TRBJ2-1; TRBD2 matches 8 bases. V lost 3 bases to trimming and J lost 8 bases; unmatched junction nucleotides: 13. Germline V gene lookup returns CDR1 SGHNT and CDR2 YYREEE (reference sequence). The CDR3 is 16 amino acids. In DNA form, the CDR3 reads TGTGCCAGCAGCTGGGGGGACACCCCGGGAGGGGATGAGCAGTTCTTC. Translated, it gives CASSWGDTPGGDEQFF.

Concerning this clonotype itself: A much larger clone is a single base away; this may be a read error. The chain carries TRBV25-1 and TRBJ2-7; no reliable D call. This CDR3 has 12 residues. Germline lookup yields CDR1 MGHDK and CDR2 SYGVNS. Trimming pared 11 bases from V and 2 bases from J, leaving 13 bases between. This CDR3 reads CAVASEAYEQYF. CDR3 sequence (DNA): TGTGCCGTCGCCTCTGAGGCCTACGAGCAGTACTTC.

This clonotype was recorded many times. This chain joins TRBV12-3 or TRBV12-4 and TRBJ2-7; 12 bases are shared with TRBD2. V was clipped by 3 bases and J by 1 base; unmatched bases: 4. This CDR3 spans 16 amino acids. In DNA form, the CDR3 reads TGTGCCAGCAGTTTCAGACTAGCGGGGGAATCCTACGAGCAGTACTTC. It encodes CASSFRLAGESYEQYF.